This TCR beta chain was captured by sequencing in a study of regulatory T cells in long-lasting Graves disease listed by TCRdb under 2021. Context from the whole study: Patients with newly diagnosed Graves' disease had been on antithyroid drugs for under 3 months. Peripheral blood TCR sequencing and RNA sequencing compared persistent Graves' disease patients with newly diagnosed Graves' disease patients. The study was registered as a clinical trial and conducted in China. A total of around 35 samples underwent TCR sequencing, from about 13 patients with persistent Graves' disease and approximately 20 patients with newly diagnosed Graves' disease.

The sample's time point, from its label and the paper: newly diagnosed GD, antithyroid drugs for less than 3 months. For both TCR sequencing and RNA sequencing, RNA was extracted from PBMCs in TRIzol. The diagnosis of Graves' disease was made according to American Thyroid Association guidelines. Recruitment of patients was carried out at an endocrinology department in Xi'an, China. Each patient gave around 9 milliliters of peripheral blood, collected in an EDTA anticoagulant tube. Ficoll Paque Plus density gradient separation was used to isolate PBMCs, and no further T cell sorting was performed. RNA quality was checked with an Agilent 2100 Bioanalyzer and agarose gel, and concentration with a NanoDrop 2000. The germline V gene sets CDR1 to SGHRS and CDR2 to YFSETQ. The trim is 3 bases for V and 3 bases for J, with a gap of 7 bases between the germline ends. Including the terminal cysteine and phenylalanine, the CDR3 comprises 12 residues. Left in the record is the CDR3 DNA by itself, 36 bases read in frame from the first base.

Preparation of the library involved multiplex PCR. The reads were generated on an Illumina HiSeq 4000. TCR beta libraries were built with iRepertoire HTBI primers and Arm-PCR amplification of CDR3 regions. PCR products were gel purified before sequencing. The published analysis was carried out like this. Gene usage analysis of CDR3 amino acid clonotypes used the approximately 62 TRBV and about 14 TRBJ segments found across samples. COPE and FqMerger were used to merge the filtered high-quality paired reads into contigs. BLAST was used to align contigs to IMGT TRBV, TRBD and TRBJ reference genes, and CDR3 was defined according to IMGT. Clonotypes above 0.1% frequency were classified as highly expanded clones. Shannon entropy served as the measure of repertoire diversity, while the Gini coefficient captured V-J evenness. Clonotypes shared by more than one individual were considered public. The public sequencing data were trimmed at Q25 with fastp and processed into clonotypes with MiXCR by TCRdb, which kept only in-frame beta chains. Rows merge per CDR3 protein into single entries with the most common DNA and genes. The V and J calls shown here were made by TCRdb, not taken from the authors' results. The sample table contains 360,000 or so distinct CDR3 sequences; only one count was recorded for 15% to 20% of them. The ten largest make up over 20% of the sample.

This clonotype was seen ten or more times. The antigen it recognizes is unknown. It has no much larger one-base neighbor in the sample; base qualities were not kept. What the authors observed across the whole study: Only the TCR beta chain was sequenced and analyzed. As a limitation, the authors acknowledged that the small sample size may reduce accuracy. Persistent disease showed preferential use of TRBV28, TRBJ1-2 and TRBJ2-5, whereas newly diagnosed disease favored TRBV20-1 and TRBJ2-1. Peripheral blood alone was examined, since thyroid tissue, which constituted the primary lesion, could not be accessed. Persistent Graves' disease patients showed lower TCR Shannon entropy and fewer highly expanded clones than newly diagnosed patients, suggesting clonal expansion. Persistent patients shared more public clonotypes among themselves (2,741) than newly diagnosed patients did (approximately 870).

The sample was also linked to a second study, of T cells in Graves' hyperthyroidism and ophthalmopathy. As the second publication notes: A patient counted as having stable Graves' hyperthyroidism if no progression to ophthalmopathy occurred over 18 months of follow-up. Hyperthyroidism patients were newly diagnosed, had a disease duration of under 2 months, and were aged 18 to 65 years. The study excluded patients with uncontrolled infections, other autoimmune diseases, pregnancy or lactation. Clinical symptoms, serum thyroxine and TRAb, thyroid ultrasound, and orbital computed tomography formed the basis for the diagnoses. A first-round RT-PCR of the TCR CDR3 used the HTBI primer set with the Qiagen OneStep RT-PCR kit. Most expanded thyroid clonotypes (frequency above 0.001) were also detected in blood, a finding suggesting that blood repertoires may reflect thyroid immune responses. In cross-validation, a model built on a 13 V-J signature told ophthalmopathy apart from stable hyperthyroidism with approximately 90% sensitivity and approximately 81% specificity, and in testing the same model reached 80%/75%. In validation, the model predicted progression to ophthalmopathy a median of roughly six months before onset, with 65% to 71% sensitivity and roughly 77% specificity. A discovery cohort of about a hundred patients, approximately 44 with Graves' ophthalmopathy and roughly 59 with stable Graves' hyperthyroidism, was used to find distinguishing TCR V-J signatures. Prospective prediction of ophthalmopathy was tested in an independent validation cohort consisting of 18 hyperthyroidism patients and some 17 patients who later progressed to ophthalmopathy. The 100 or so discovery patients were divided at random into training and test sets in a 7:3 ratio. The study also compared thyroid tissue and blood T-cell repertoires from several Graves' hyperthyroidism patients. Once sampling was done, hyperthyroidism patients were given methimazole at a starting dose of 30 mg daily, whereas ophthalmopathy patients were given high-dose intravenous methylprednisolone. Libraries were constructed in a second round of multiplex PCR, after which size selection and purification were carried out. Paired-end sequencing of the libraries was performed with 100 bp reads on an Illumina HiSeq2000. SOAPnuke was used to process the raw data, throwing out any read that contained adapters or uncalled bases, had a mean Phred below 15, or lacked an exact constant-primer or identifier match. High-quality paired reads were merged with COPE v1.2.5, and unique nucleotide sequences were defined as clonotypes. MiTCR v1.1 was used to align the clonotypes against IMGT TRBV, TRBD and TRBJ reference segments. Analysis was restricted to V-J combinations with a frequency above 0.0001, which covered roughly 99% of repertoires. The TCS score was defined as the ratio of F50 (clonal expansion) to E x V (chaos), calculated using BLOSUM62-based TCRdist between CDR3 peptides within each V-J. Welch's t-statistics and random forest reduced fewer than 600 V-J features to roughly 13, which were used in a naive Bayes classifier (R e1071). Sample size was not statistically predetermined, and investigators were not blinded to group allocation. The paper reports TCR Vbeta CDR3 sequencing of approximately 140 peripheral blood samples: around 45 ophthalmopathy, roughly 74 hyperthyroidism and approximately 17 progressor patients.

The chain employs TRBV5-1 and TRBJ2-7, with the D gene too uncertain to name. The sequences come from peripheral blood mononuclear cells (PBMCs), collected at new diagnosis, from a patient treated with antithyroid drugs. The sequence came from a young woman with Graves disease. Donor details come from another sample of the same person, matched by shared clones. The nucleotide sequence is given as TGCGCCAGCAGCTCGGACGTCTACGAGCAGTACTTC. Its protein reads: CASSSDVYEQYF.